This T cell receptor (beta chain) is drawn from a study of shared clonotypes between healthy human individuals. V gave up 7 bases and J gave up 1 base, with 11 bases separating them. The germline CDR1 and CDR2 sequences are SGHRS and YFSETQ. The CDR3 spans 13 residues. Data came from immunoSEQ multiplex PCR; TCRdb stores just in-frame clones and leaves some out. This sample carries roughly 2.2 million clones, 85% to 95% of them seen once, and the ten largest clones take 0.37%. This receptor was taken from a man between 18 and 35 years old in good health. Some clones in this sample may be carry-over from other donors' samples. The J gene is TRBJ1-1, the V gene TRBV5-1, with TRBD1 as a possible D gene (6 bases). Sequencing was carried out using naive CD4+ T cells from PBMCs. The subset is: CD45RA+ positively selected. As DNA, the CDR3 is TGCGCCAGCCGAACAGGGCCGAACACTGAAGCTTTCTTT. Protein sequence: CASRTGPNTEAFF.